This T cell receptor (beta chain) was captured by sequencing in a study of blood T cell repertoires in COVID-19. As handled by the study authors: Quantification of nucleated cells was approximated via reference gene primer amplification. Here immunoSEQ multiplex PCR was the method, and the copy in TCRdb shows in-frame clones only, minus some. V and J calls and clone size are copied from that table; D and trimming were computed from the DNA. The sample has approximately 230,000 clones; about 93% are singletons. Trimming took off 2 bases at V and 7 bases at J, with 8 bases between the two ends. The CDR3 is 13 residues long. The V gene's germline CDR1 is LGHDT and CDR2 YNNKEL (reference sequence).

The chain joins TRBV3-1 (or the pseudogene TRBV3-2) to TRBJ1-4, with D possibly TRBD1 on 5 matching bases. The source material was PBMCs or T cells enriched from blood (not recorded which). The sequence came from a young woman who had recovered from COVID-19. The CDR3 reads CASSQWRGEKLFF. The DNA for the CDR3 is TGTGCCAGCAGCCAATGGAGGGGTGAAAAACTGTTTTTT.